A selection of T cell receptor beta chains follows, all from one sample in a study of blood T cell repertoires in COVID-19. Only in-frame clones appear in the TCRdb table, and some are missing; sequencing was by immunoSEQ multiplex PCR. This table has roughly 310,000 clones, roughly nine tenths appearing once. Sequencing input: PBMCs or T cells enriched from blood (not recorded which). These receptors all stem from a man aged 55 to 70 who had recovered from COVID-19. The CDR3 runs from the conserved cysteine through the conserved F or W. The order of the fields is clone size, V gene, J gene, D gene, CDR3 protein, CDR3 DNA. D genes are given only for firm matches. The size entry is marked missing in some rows and otherwise reads once, few, many or a size class.

clone_size: .
v_call: TRBV14
j_call: TRBJ2-3
d_call: TRBD2
cdr3_aa: CASSYKVSGGGTDTQYF
cdr3_nt: TGTGCCAGCAGCTACAAGGTATCTGGGGGGGGCACAGATACGCAGTATTTT

clone_size: .
v_call: TRBV5-8
j_call: TRBJ1-5
d_call: TRBD1
cdr3_aa: CASSLYRGGTGDNQPQHF
cdr3_nt: TGTGCCAGCAGCTTGTATAGGGGAGGGACAGGGGACAATCAGCCCCAGCATTTT

clone_size: few
v_call: TRBV7-9
j_call: TRBJ2-7
d_call: TRBD1
cdr3_aa: CASSFRQGSDEQYF
cdr3_nt: TGTGCCAGCAGCTTCAGACAGGGGTCTGACGAGCAGTACTTC

clone_size: .
v_call: TRBV2
j_call: TRBJ2-6
d_call: .
cdr3_aa: CASGQLSLSGANVLTF
cdr3_nt: TGTGCCAGCGGGCAACTGTCCCTCTCTGGGGCCAACGTCCTGACTTTC

clone_size: .
v_call: TRBV28
j_call: TRBJ2-2
d_call: .
cdr3_aa: CASSVFRPAGELFF
cdr3_nt: TGTGCCAGCAGCGTTTTCAGGCCGGCCGGGGAGCTGTTTTTT

clone_size: once
v_call: TRBV18
j_call: TRBJ1-5
d_call: .
cdr3_aa: CASSLGDTRNQPQHF
cdr3_nt: TGTGCCAGCTCACTAGGGGACACAAGGAATCAGCCCCAGCATTTT

clone_size: .
v_call: TRBV3-1/TRBV3-2
j_call: TRBJ1-3
d_call: .
cdr3_aa: CASSQDLVGGDTIYF
cdr3_nt: TGTGCCAGCAGCCAAGATCTGGTCGGAGGGGACACCATATATTTT

clone_size: .
v_call: TRBV7-9
j_call: TRBJ1-3
d_call: .
cdr3_aa: CASSQQGWSGNTIYF
cdr3_nt: TGTGCCAGCAGCCAACAGGGCTGGAGTGGAAACACCATATATTTT

clone_size: .
v_call: TRBV7-8
j_call: TRBJ1-2
d_call: TRBD1
cdr3_aa: CASSSTGRSGYTF
cdr3_nt: TGTGCCAGCAGCTCGACAGGGAGAAGTGGCTACACCTTC

clone_size: .
v_call: TRBV2
j_call: TRBJ1-2
d_call: TRBD1
cdr3_aa: CASSESPRGQIYGYTF
cdr3_nt: TGTGCCAGCAGTGAATCGCCTAGGGGACAGATCTATGGCTACACCTTC

clone_size: once
v_call: TRBV4-2
j_call: TRBJ2-7
d_call: .
cdr3_aa: CASSQVPDPSDEQYF
cdr3_nt: TGTGCCAGCAGCCAAGTCCCTGACCCCAGCGACGAGCAGTACTTC

clone_size: .
v_call: TRBV12-3/TRBV12-4
j_call: TRBJ1-1
d_call: .
cdr3_aa: CASRPTTVTEAFF
cdr3_nt: TGTGCCAGCAGACCTACGACAGTTACTGAAGCTTTCTTT

clone_size: .
v_call: TRBV19
j_call: TRBJ1-1
d_call: .
cdr3_aa: CASSIYLGLGNTEAFF
cdr3_nt: TGTGCCAGTAGTATTTATCTGGGGCTGGGGAACACTGAAGCTTTCTTT

clone_size: .
v_call: TRBV12-3/TRBV12-4
j_call: TRBJ1-5
d_call: .
cdr3_aa: CASSLYSNQPQHF
cdr3_nt: TGTGCCAGCAGTCTGTATAGCAATCAGCCCCAGCATTTT

clone_size: .
v_call: TRBV7-8
j_call: TRBJ1-5
d_call: .
cdr3_aa: CATRRGGSNQPQHF
cdr3_nt: TGTGCCACCAGACGGGGAGGGAGCAATCAGCCCCAGCATTTT

clone_size: .
v_call: TRBV28
j_call: TRBJ1-1
d_call: TRBD1
cdr3_aa: CASSFGTVNTEAFF
cdr3_nt: TGTGCCAGCAGTTTCGGGACAGTTAACACTGAAGCTTTCTTT

clone_size: .
v_call: TRBV7-6
j_call: TRBJ2-2
d_call: TRBD1
cdr3_aa: CASSLLATGGARTGELFF
cdr3_nt: TGTGCCAGCAGCTTGCTCGCTACAGGGGGCGCTCGGACCGGGGAGCTGTTTTTT

clone_size: .
v_call: TRBV5-6
j_call: TRBJ2-5
d_call: TRBD2
cdr3_aa: CASSPGLAGGNEETQYF
cdr3_nt: TGTGCCAGCAGCCCGGGACTAGCGGGGGGTAACGAAGAGACCCAGTACTTC

clone_size: few
v_call: TRBV28
j_call: TRBJ1-5
d_call: TRBD1
cdr3_aa: CASRLTGAPRNQPQHF
cdr3_nt: TGTGCCAGCAGACTGACAGGGGCGCCGCGAAATCAGCCCCAGCATTTT